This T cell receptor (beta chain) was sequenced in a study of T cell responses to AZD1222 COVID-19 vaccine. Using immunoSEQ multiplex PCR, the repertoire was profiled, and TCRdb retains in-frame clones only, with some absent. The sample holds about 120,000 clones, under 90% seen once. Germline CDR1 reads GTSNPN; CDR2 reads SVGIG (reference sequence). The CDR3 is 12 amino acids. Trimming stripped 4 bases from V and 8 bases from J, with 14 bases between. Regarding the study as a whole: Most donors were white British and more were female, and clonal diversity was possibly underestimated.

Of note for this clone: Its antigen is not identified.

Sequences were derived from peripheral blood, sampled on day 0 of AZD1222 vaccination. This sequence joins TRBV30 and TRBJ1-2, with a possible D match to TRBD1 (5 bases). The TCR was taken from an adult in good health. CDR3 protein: CAWILGVYGYTF. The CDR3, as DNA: TGTGCCTGGATCTTAGGGGTTTACGGCTACACCTTC. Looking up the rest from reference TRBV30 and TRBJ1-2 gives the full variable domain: SQTIHQWPATLVQPVGSPLSLECTVEGTSNPNLYWYRQAAGRGLQLLFYSVGIGQISSEVPQNLSASRPQDRQFILSSKKLLLSDSGFYLCAWILGVYGYTFGSGTRLTVV.